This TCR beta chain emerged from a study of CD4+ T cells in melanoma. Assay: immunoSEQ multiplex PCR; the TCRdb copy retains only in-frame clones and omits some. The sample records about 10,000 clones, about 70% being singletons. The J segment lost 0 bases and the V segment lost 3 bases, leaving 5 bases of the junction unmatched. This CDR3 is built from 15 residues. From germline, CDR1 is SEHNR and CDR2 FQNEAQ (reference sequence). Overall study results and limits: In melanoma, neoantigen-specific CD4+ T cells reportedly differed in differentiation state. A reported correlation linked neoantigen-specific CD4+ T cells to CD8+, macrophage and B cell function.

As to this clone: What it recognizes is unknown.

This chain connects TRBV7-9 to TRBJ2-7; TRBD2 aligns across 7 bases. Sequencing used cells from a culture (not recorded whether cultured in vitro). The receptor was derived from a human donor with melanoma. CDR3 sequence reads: CASSLVGGGSYEQYF. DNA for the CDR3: TGTGCCAGCAGCTTGGTTGGCGGGGGCTCCTACGAGCAGTACTTC.